Below, 2 T cell receptor beta chains from the same sample are listed, as sequenced in a study of blood T cell repertoires in COVID-19. The table came from immunoSEQ multiplex PCR; TCRdb's copy has only in-frame clones and leaves some out. The data hold hundreds of thousands of clones, with about 81% observed a single time. Material: peripheral blood. The receptors shown here come from a woman aged 55-70 years with active or convalescent COVID-19.

This chain joins TRBV7-9 and TRBJ1-2; 8 nucleotides align to TRBD1. The CDR3 spans 14 residues. Germline lookup yields CDR1 SEHNR and CDR2 FQNEAQ (reference sequence). Trimming took 5 bases from V and 4 from J; bases not matched to a gene: 6. This chain's CDR3 is CASSRQGAGYGYTF. CDR3 coding DNA: TGTGCCAGCAGCCGTCAGGGGGCTGGCTATGGCTACACCTTC.

This clone was observed a single time. The V gene is TRBV2, the J gene TRBJ1-1; possibly TRBD1 for D (5 bases). CDR3 length equals 13 residues. Between the trimmed V and J ends, which lost 6 bases and 3 bases, there was a span of 11 bases. CDR1 SNHLY and CDR2 FYNNEI come from the germline V gene. The CDR3 DNA reads TGTGCCAGCAGGGTCCGGGGGGACACTGAAGCTTTCTTT. It codes for CASRVRGDTEAFF.